This TCR beta chain was identified in a study of CD8+ T cells in alopecia areata. Germline values: CDR1 SGHVS, CDR2 FQNEAQ. The V and J ends lost 4 bases and 3 bases respectively, with 12 bases between them. The CDR3 has 15 amino acids. Investigators isolated RNA and reverse transcribed it into cDNA to act as the sequencing template. Only in-frame clones appear in the TCRdb table, and some are missing; sequencing was by immunoSEQ multiplex PCR. Of fewer than 100,000 clones listed, around two fifths are singletons. This clone was found a few times. This sequence joins TRBV7-8 and TRBJ2-2; D might be TRBD2 (5 bases). The sample comprised CD4+ T cells sorted from blood. This clonotype was sampled from a human donor with alopecia areata. Written as DNA, the CDR3 is TGTGCCAGCAGCTCCTTTGGGGAGCACACCGGGGAGCTGTTTTTT. This sequence encodes CASSSFGEHTGELFF.